Described below is a single T cell receptor (beta chain) sequence and its context. This entry belongs to a study of PD-L1 blockade in urothelial cancer. Across the study: Males with urothelial cancer arising in the bladder constituted about 90% of the roughly 29 patients. Timepoints chosen for blood analysis were 3 weeks (second dose) and 6 weeks after treatment start.

TCR analog templates of synthetic origin were spiked into each PCR. Repertoires were generated with immunoSEQ multiplex PCR, while TCRdb's copy carries only in-frame clones and drops some. The sample lists around 43,000 clones, about 88% occurring once. V trimming: 6 bases; J trimming: 3 bases; junction bases outside the gene matches: 1. CDR3 size: 13 residues. Germline CDR1 ENHRY, CDR2 SYGVKD. This sample's time point: pretreatment peripheral blood. This clonotype originated in a donor over 35 with urothelial cancer. The chain employs TRBV10-3 and TRBJ2-7; 11 bases match TRBD1. The sample consisted of PBMCs, taken around atezolizumab (anti-PD-L1) treatment. CDR3 residues: CAISGTGGYEQYF. CDR3 nucleotide sequence: TGTGCCATCAGCGGGACAGGGGGCTACGAGCAGTACTTC.